These T cell receptor beta chains were read from a single sample in a study of blood T cell repertoires in COVID-19. Generated by immunoSEQ multiplex PCR, the TCRdb table keeps only in-frame clones and is missing some. The sample lists roughly 60,000 clones; nearly 80% were seen once. The material sequenced was peripheral blood. These receptors all come from a human donor in a cohort sampled during active COVID-19. The conserved cysteine and the conserved F or W are not part of the CDR3 here.

>TRBJ2-4|TRBV2
ASREPNDIQY
>TRBJ1-6|TRBV3-1/TRBV3-2
ASRDGTGNSPLH
>TRBJ1-2|TRBV5-4
ASSLVGTGSGYT
>TRBJ1-1|TRBV2
ASKIDLGGAF
>TRBJ2-3|TRBV6-5
ASSQKGVSTDTQY
>TRBJ2-7|TRBV5-1
ASSASGSSYEQY
>TRBJ2-7|TRBV19
ASSKWDSGREQY
>TRBJ2-7|TRBV2
ASSLYEQY
>TRBJ2-7|TRBV12-3/TRBV12-4
ASSLTPTYEQY
>TRBJ2-1|TRBV18
ASSPSGQGGVEQF
>TRBJ1-3|TRBV5-1
ASSSAGGLTGNTIY
>TRBJ2-1|TRBV2
ASRTPSGSSYNEQF
>TRBJ1-2|TRBV30
AWSSGTGSGYT
>TRBJ1-2|TRBV11-3
ASSPEGVDYGYT
>TRBJ2-5|TRBV5-1
ASSLGLQGETQY
>TRBJ1-3|TRBV18
ASSPTTDSGNTIY
>TRBJ1-4|TRBV7-9
ASSPQGVATNEKLF
>TRBJ2-5|TRBV28
ASRAGGPFPTQY
>TRBJ1-5|TRBV2
ASSGQGSQPQH
>TRBJ2-5|TRBV5-1
ASSLSGRGETQY
>TRBJ2-7|TRBV27
ASSFAGHEQY
>TRBJ2-2|TRBV5-1
ASSRPRSGTTNTGELF
>TRBJ2-1|TRBV5-1
ASSVEGHTYNEQF
>TRBJ2-7|TRBV28
ASRGDTFEQY
>TRBJ2-7|TRBV28
ASSLRLGSSGAYEQY
>TRBJ2-5|TRBV10-3
AISESGPGRERQVYQETQY
>TRBJ1-1|TRBV30
ACASGWDTEAF
>TRBJ1-5|TRBV7-9
ASSLREELPQH
>TRBJ1-2|TRBV7-8
ASSQQGTKLNYGYT
>TRBJ1-6|TRBV11-3
ASRGQGLSPLH
>TRBJ1-6|TRBV11-2
ASAVSNSPLH
>TRBJ2-2|TRBV11-1
ASSLARADAVELF
>TRBJ1-2|TRBV20-1
SAHGGDGYT
>TRBJ2-3|TRBV7-9
ASSQGVLAVTDTQY
>TRBJ2-7|TRBV7-9
ASSLDWRPYEQY
>TRBJ1-5|TRBV3-1/TRBV3-2
ASSQGSLSNQPQH
>TRBJ1-1|TRBV7-9
ASSQTVDTEAF